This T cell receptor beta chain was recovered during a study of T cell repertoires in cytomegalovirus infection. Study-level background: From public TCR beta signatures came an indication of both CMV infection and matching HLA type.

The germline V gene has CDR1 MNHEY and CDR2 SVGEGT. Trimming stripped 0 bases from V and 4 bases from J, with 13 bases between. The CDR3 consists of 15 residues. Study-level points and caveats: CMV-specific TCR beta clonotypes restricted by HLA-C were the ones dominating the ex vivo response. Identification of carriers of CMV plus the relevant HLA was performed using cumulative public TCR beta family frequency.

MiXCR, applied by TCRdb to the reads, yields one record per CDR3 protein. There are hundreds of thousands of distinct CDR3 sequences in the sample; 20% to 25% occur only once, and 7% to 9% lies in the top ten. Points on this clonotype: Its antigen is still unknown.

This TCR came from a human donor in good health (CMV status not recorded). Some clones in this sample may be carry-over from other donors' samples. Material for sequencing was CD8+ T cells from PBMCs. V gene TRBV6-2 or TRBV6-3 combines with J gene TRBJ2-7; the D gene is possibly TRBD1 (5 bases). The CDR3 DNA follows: TGTGCCAGCAGTTACTCGACAGCCTACGGGTACGAGCAGTACGTC. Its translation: CASSYSTAYGYEQYV.